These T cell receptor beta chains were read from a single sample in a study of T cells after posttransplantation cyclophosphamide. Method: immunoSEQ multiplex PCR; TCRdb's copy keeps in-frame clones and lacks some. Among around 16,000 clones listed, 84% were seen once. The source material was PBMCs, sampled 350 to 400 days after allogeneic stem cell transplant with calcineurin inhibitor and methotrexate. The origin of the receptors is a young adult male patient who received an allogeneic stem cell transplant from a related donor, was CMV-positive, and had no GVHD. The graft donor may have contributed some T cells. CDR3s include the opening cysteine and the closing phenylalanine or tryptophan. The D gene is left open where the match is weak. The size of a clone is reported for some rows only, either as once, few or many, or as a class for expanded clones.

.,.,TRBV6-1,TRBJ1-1,CASRRQSRTEAFF,TGTGCCAGCCGTCGACAGTCCCGCACTGAAGCTTTCTTT
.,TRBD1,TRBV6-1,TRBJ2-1,CASRPGQGSYSEQFF,TGTGCCAGCAGGCCAGGACAGGGATCCTACAGTGAGCAGTTCTTC
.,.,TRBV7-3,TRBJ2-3,CASSRSGTYTDTQYF,TGTGCCAGCAGTCGTAGCGGTACCTACACAGATACGCAGTATTTT
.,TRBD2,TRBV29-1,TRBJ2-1,CSVEPGTSDHYNEQFF,TGCAGCGTTGAACCAGGGACTAGCGATCACTACAATGAGCAGTTCTTC
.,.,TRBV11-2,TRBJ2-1,CASSPSYDEQFF,TGTGCCAGCAGCCCGAGTTACGATGAGCAGTTCTTC
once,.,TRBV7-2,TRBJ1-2,CASSPEAFGGYTF,TGTGCCAGCAGCCCAGAGGCGTTCGGTGGCTACACCTTC
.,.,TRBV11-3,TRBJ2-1,CASSLDSTINYSEQFF,TGTGCCAGCAGCTTAGACTCGACTATCAACTACAGTGAGCAGTTCTTC
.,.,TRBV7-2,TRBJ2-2,CANSPGLQNTGELFF,TGTGCCAATTCCCCTGGACTTCAGAACACCGGGGAGCTGTTTTTT
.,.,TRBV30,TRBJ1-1,CAWRDRNTEAFF,TGTGCCTGGAGGGACAGAAACACTGAAGCTTTCTTT
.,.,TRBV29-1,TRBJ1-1,CSARQTNTEAFF,TGCAGCGCCCGACAGACGAACACTGAAGCTTTCTTT
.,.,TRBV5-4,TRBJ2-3,CASSLGLRMGWGTRTDTQYF,TGTGCCAGCAGCTTGGGGTTAAGGATGGGATGGGGGACACGCACAGATACGCAGTATTTT
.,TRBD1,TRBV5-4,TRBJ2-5,CASSLEDRKTQYF,TGTGCCAGCAGCTTGGAGGACAGGAAGACCCAGTACTTC
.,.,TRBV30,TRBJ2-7,CAWSLTHEQYF,TGTGCCTGGAGCCTGACACACGAGCAGTACTTC
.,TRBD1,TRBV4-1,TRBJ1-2,CASSQETGTVYGYTF,TGCGCCAGCAGCCAAGAGACCGGGACAGTCTATGGCTACACCTTC
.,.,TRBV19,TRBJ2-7,CASSTQGYEQYF,TGTGCCAGTAGTACACAGGGCTACGAGCAATACTTC
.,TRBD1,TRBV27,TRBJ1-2,CASWGHGQGTNYGYTF,TGTGCCAGCTGGGGTCATGGACAGGGTACTAACTATGGCTACACCTTC
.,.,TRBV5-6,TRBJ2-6,CASSLIPGSPSGANVLTF,TGTGCCAGCAGCTTGATTCCGGGGAGTCCCTCTGGGGCCAACGTCCTGACTTTC
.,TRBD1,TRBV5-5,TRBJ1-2,CASGVDRGPLGGYTF,TGTGCCAGCGGGGTGGACAGGGGTCCCTTAGGTGGCTACACCTTC
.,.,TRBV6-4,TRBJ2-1,CASSVETQGAEQFF,TGTGCCAGCAGTGTCGAAACACAGGGTGCTGAGCAGTTCTTC
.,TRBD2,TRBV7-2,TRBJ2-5,CASSLGGTSGKETQYF,TGTGCCAGCAGCTTAGGAGGGACTAGCGGCAAAGAGACCCAGTACTTC
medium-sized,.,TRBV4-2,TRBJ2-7,CASSQAGGRDEQYF,TGTGCCAGCAGCCAAGCAGGCGGGCGGGACGAGCAGTACTTC
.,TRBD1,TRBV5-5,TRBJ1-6,CASSLAATGEYNSPLHF,TGTGCCAGCAGCTTGGCAGCGACAGGGGAGTATAATTCACCCCTCCACTTT
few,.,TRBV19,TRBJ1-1,CASSMAAGIYTEAFF,TGTGCCAGTAGTATGGCGGCCGGAATCTACACTGAAGCTTTCTTT
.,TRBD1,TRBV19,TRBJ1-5,CASTNRQGDQPQHF,TGTGCCAGTACCAACCGACAGGGCGATCAGCCCCAGCATTTT
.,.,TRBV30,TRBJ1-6,CAWRAESNSPLHF,TGTGCCTGGAGGGCGGAATCTAATTCACCCCTCCACTTT
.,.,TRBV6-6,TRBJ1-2,CASSSLLRLYGYTF,TGTGCCAGCAGTTCCCTCCTCAGACTGTATGGCTACACCTTC
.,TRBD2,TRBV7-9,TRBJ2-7,CASSSGLAGGPYEQYF,TGTGCCAGCAGCTCGGGACTAGCGGGAGGGCCCTACGAGCAGTACTTC
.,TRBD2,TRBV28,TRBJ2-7,CASTYSGELPYEQYF,TGTGCCAGCACCTACAGCGGGGAGCTCCCCTACGAGCAGTACTTC
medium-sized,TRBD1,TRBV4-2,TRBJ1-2,CASSQTGGRDGYTF,TGTGCCAGCAGCCAAACAGGGGGCAGGGATGGCTACACCTTC
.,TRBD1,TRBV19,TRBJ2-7,CASSNDDRDRGPYEQYF,TGTGCCAGTAGTAACGATGACCGGGACAGGGGACCCTACGAGCAGTACTTC
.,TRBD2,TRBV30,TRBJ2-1,CAWSVGTSSEQFF,TGTGCCTGGAGTGTCGGGACTAGCAGTGAGCAGTTCTTC
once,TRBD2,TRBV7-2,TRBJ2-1,CASSTGLAVPPSEQFF,TGTGCCAGCAGCACAGGACTAGCGGTACCCCCCAGTGAGCAGTTCTTC
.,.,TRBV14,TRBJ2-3,CASSQFLVGDTQYF,TGTGCCAGCAGCCAATTCCTAGTTGGGGATACGCAGTATTTT
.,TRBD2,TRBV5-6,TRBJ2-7,CASSFKTSGRGEQYF,TGTGCCAGCAGCTTCAAGACTAGCGGGAGGGGCGAGCAGTACTTC
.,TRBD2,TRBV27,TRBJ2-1,CASSLWTSNNEQFF,TGTGCCAGCAGTTTATGGACTAGCAACAATGAGCAGTTCTTC
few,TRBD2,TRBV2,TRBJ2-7,CASSDGGDEQYF,TGTGCCAGCAGTGATGGGGGGGACGAGCAGTACTTC
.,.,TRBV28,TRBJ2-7,CASRLGRRSSYEQYF,TGTGCCAGCAGACTCGGACGGAGGAGCTCCTACGAGCAGTACTTC
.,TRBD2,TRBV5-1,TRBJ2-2,CASSLLAGVSGELFF,TGCGCCAGCAGCTTACTAGCGGGAGTTTCGGGGGAGCTGTTTTTT
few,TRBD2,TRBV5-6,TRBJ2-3,CASSLSSGRTDTQYF,TGTGCCAGCAGCCTCAGTAGCGGGAGGACAGATACGCAGTATTTT
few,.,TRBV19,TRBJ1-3,CASIGVLPESGNTIYF,TGTGCCAGTATCGGGGTACTTCCCGAATCTGGAAACACCATATATTTT
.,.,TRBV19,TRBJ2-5,CASSMRLQETQYF,TGTGCCAGTAGTATGCGTCTCCAAGAGACCCAGTACTTC
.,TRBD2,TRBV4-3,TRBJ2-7,CASSQEREGSYEQYF,TGCGCCAGCAGCCAAGAGCGGGAGGGATCCTACGAGCAGTACTTC
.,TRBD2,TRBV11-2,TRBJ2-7,CASSLGTSRNEQYF,TGTGCCAGCAGCTTGGGGACTAGCAGGAACGAGCAGTACTTC
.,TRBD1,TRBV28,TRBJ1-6,CASCPGDSSPLHF,TGTGCCAGCTGTCCCGGGGACAGTTCACCCCTCCACTTT
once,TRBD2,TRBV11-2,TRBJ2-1,CASSLMAAASGRSEQFF,TGTGCCAGCAGCTTAATGGCTGCGGCTAGCGGGAGAAGTGAGCAGTTCTTC
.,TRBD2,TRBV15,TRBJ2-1,CATSRETSGRDEQFF,TGTGCCACCAGCAGAGAGACTAGCGGGAGGGATGAGCAGTTCTTC
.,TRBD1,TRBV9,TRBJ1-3,CASSGVTGGTGNTIYF,TGTGCCAGCAGCGGAGTTACAGGGGGAACAGGAAACACCATATATTTT
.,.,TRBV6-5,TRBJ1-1,CASSYFAGASTEAFF,TGTGCCAGCAGTTACTTTGCAGGCGCCAGCACTGAAGCTTTCTTT
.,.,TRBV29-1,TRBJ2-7,CSARTVPSYEQYF,TGCAGCGCCCGGACAGTCCCCTCCTACGAGCAGTACTTC
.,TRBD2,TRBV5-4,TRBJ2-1,CASSPGTSGRDEQFF,TGTGCCAGCAGCCCCGGGACTAGCGGGAGGGATGAGCAGTTCTTC
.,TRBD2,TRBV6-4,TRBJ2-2,CASSPMEGGTGELFF,TGTGCCAGCAGTCCAATGGAGGGAGGGACCGGGGAGCTGTTTTTT
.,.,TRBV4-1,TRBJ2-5,CASSQGQGWETQYF,TGCGCCAGCAGCCAAGGGCAGGGCTGGGAGACCCAGTACTTC
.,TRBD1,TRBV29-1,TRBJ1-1,CSGSITGGNTEAFF,TGCAGCGGGTCAATAACAGGGGGGAACACTGAAGCTTTCTTT
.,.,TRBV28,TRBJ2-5,CASSLRDNQETQYF,TGTGCCAGCAGTTTAAGGGACAACCAAGAGACCCAGTACTTC
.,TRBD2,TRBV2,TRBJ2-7,CASSRTSRDEQYF,TGTGCCAGCAGCCGGACTAGCCGCGACGAGCAGTACTTC
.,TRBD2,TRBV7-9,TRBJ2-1,CASSPSTSGKNEQFF,TGTGCCAGCAGCCCGAGCACTAGCGGGAAGAATGAGCAGTTCTTC